This record concerns one TCR beta chain sequence. As processed by the authors: For nucleated cells, counts were estimated from reference gene primer amplification. Measured with immunoSEQ multiplex PCR; TCRdb has only the in-frame clones, and not every one. V and J calls plus clone size are reproduced from that table; the DNA served to infer D and trimming. The profile shows roughly 150,000 clones, 76% of them singletons. The CDR3 consists of 17 residues. J lost 5 bases, V lost 0 bases, and 11 bases had no gene match. Germline-derived CDR1 and CDR2 are SGDLS and YYNGEE. The sample is drawn from a study of blood T cell repertoires in COVID-19.

The sequencing input was peripheral blood. The chain combines TRBV9 with TRBJ2-1, with TRBD2 matching 7 bases. This clonotype originated in a woman older than 75 with acute or convalescent COVID-19. CDR3 nucleotide sequence: TGTGCCAGCAGCGTAGTGTCGTCTAGCGGACCGAACAATGAGCAGTTCTTC. Translation gives CASSVVSSSGPNNEQFF.